The 26 T cell receptor beta chains below were found in one sample sequenced in a study of cytomegalovirus exposure and HLA in healthy donors. TCRdb's table, derived via immunoSEQ multiplex PCR, lists solely in-frame clones and lacks some. Seen here are a few hundred thousand clones, 90% observed once, and the top ten hold just over 3%. Source material: PBMCs. The source is a woman aged 25 to 39 in good health and CMV-seronegative.

The rearrangement links TRBV9 to TRBJ1-4; 7 nucleotides match TRBD1. Germline values: CDR1 SGDLS, CDR2 YYNGEE. The trim removed 4 bases at V and 5 bases at J, leaving 8 bases unmatched. The CDR3 is 15 amino acids. The CDR3 DNA sequence: TGTGCCAGCAGCCCACTACAGGGGCTGAATGAAAAACTGTTTTTT. Protein product: CASSPLQGLNEKLFF. The full variable domain, rest sourced from reference TRBV9 and TRBJ1-4, is DSGVTQTPKHLITATGQRVTLRCSPRSGDLSVYWYQQSLDQGLQFLIQYYNGEERAKGNILERFSAQQFPDLHSELNLSSLELGDSALYFCASSPLQGLNEKLFFGSGTQLSVL.

This chain joins TRBV9 and TRBJ2-5; D is unresolved. Between the trimmed V and J ends, which lost 1 base and 4 bases, there was a span of 14 bases. The CDR3 length is 15 residues. Germline CDR1 and CDR2: SGDLS and YYNGEE. As DNA, the CDR3 is TGTGCCAGCAGCGTAACCTCTTTAATCTCAGAGACCCAGTACTTC. Encoded protein: CASSVTSLISETQYF.

The chain joins TRBV7-3 to TRBJ2-5, with D unclear. The CDR3 spans 15 residues. The germline gives CDR1 SGHTA, CDR2 FQGTGA. Trimming cost V 5 bases and J 2 bases, with 15 bases left between them. CDR3 bases: TGTGCCAGCAGCCGGTCTAATGGAGCACAAGAGACCCAGTACTTC. This translates into CASSRSNGAQETQYF.

The rearrangement links TRBV28 to TRBJ2-7; possibly TRBD2 for D (5 bases). Germline CDR1 and CDR2: MDHEN and SYDVKM. CDR3 length: 13 residues. V was shortened by 6 bases and J by 3 bases, with 12 bases between the two germline ends. DNA for the CDR3: TGTGCCAGCAGAGGAGGTTCGTTCTACGAGCAGTACTTC. Amino acids: CASRGGSFYEQYF.

The CDR3 reads CATSRDYGGAYEQYF. The CDR3 DNA sequence: TGTGCCACCAGCAGAGATTATGGGGGGGCCTACGAGCAGTACTTC. V and J are TRBV15 and TRBJ2-7, with 7 positions matching TRBD2. With V trimmed by 0 bases and J by 2 bases, 4 bases remained unmatched. The CDR3 totals 15 residues. Per germline, CDR1 LNHNV and CDR2 YYDKDF (reference sequence). Filled out from reference TRBV15 and TRBJ2-7, the complete variable domain reads DAMVIQNPRYQVTQFGKPVTLSCSQTLNHNVMYWYQQKSSQAPKLLFHYYDKDFNNEADTPDNFQSRRPNTSFCFLDIRSPGLGDTAMYLCATSRDYGGAYEQYFGPGTRLTVT.

This chain uses TRBV9 with TRBJ2-7, with a weak D call TRBD2 (6 bases). V shed 0 bases and J shed 5 bases, with 12 bases lying between them. Germline V gene data show CDR1 as SGDLS and CDR2 as YYNGEE. This CDR3 is 14 amino acids long. CDR3 in amino acids: CASSVGSGPHEQYF. CDR3 sequence (DNA): TGTGCCAGCAGCGTAGGTAGCGGACCACACGAGCAGTACTTC.

The chain couples TRBV6-1 to TRBJ2-7; D is ambiguous. Germline CDR1 and CDR2: MNHNS and SASEGT. The V end lost 6 bases, the J end lost 0 bases, and 15 bases lay between the germline ends. The CDR3 loop spans 15 amino acids. DNA for the CDR3: TGTGCCAGCAGAGACCGGGCTCCCGGCTCCTACGAGCAGTACTTC. Its translation: CASRDRAPGSYEQYF.

V gene TRBV7-2 combines with J gene TRBJ2-1; tentative D call: TRBD2 (6 bases). V was pared by 0 bases and J by 0 bases, with 9 bases between. CDR1 and CDR2 (germline): SGHTA, FQGNSA. The CDR3 is 16 amino acids. For the CDR3, the DNA is TGTGCCAGCAGCTTAGCGTTGCGGGGCTCCTACAATGAGCAGTTCTTC. Translating it yields CASSLALRGSYNEQFF. The full variable domain, in which reference TRBV7-2 and TRBJ2-1 provide the parts outside the CDR3, is GAGVSQSPSNKVTEKGKDVELRCDPISGHTALYWYRQSLGQGLEFLIYFQGNSAPDKSGLPSDRFSAERTGGSVSTLTIQRTQQEDSAVYLCASSLALRGSYNEQFFGPGTRLTVL.

A few counts support this clone. The CDR3 sequence: CASSQEGNGYSGNTIYF. CDR3 nucleotide sequence: TGCGCCAGCAGCCAAGAAGGAAACGGATACTCTGGAAACACCATATATTTT. V usage is TRBV4-1 and J usage is TRBJ1-3; no reliable D call. The CDR3 is 17 residues long. Germline CDR1 and CDR2: MGHRA and YSYEKL. V was cut by 0 bases and J by 0 bases, with 12 bases left in between.

This chain connects TRBV10-2 to TRBJ2-2, with 16 bases lining up with TRBD2. Germline V gene data show CDR1 as WSHSY and CDR2 as SAAADI. The V and J ends lost 10 bases and 2 bases, in that order; junction bases with no gene match: 7. The CDR3 has 17 residues. This CDR3 reads CATSGTSGRANTGELFF. The CDR3, as DNA: TGCGCCACCTCCGGGACTAGCGGGAGGGCCAACACCGGGGAGCTGTTTTTT.

As DNA, the CDR3 is TGTGCCAGCAGCCTGTCGGGAGGGCCCGGCGGGGAGCTGTTTTTT. It translates to CASSLSGGPGGELFF. The chain employs TRBV9 and TRBJ2-2; 8 positions agree with TRBD2. This CDR3 is 15 amino acids long. Trimming removed 4 bases from V and 7 bases from J; junction bases left unmatched: 9. The V gene's germline CDR1 is SGDLS and CDR2 YYNGEE. Filled out from reference TRBV9 and TRBJ2-2, the complete variable domain reads DSGVTQTPKHLITATGQRVTLRCSPRSGDLSVYWYQQSLDQGLQFLIQYYNGEERAKGNILERFSAQQFPDLHSELNLSSLELGDSALYFCASSLSGGPGGELFFGEGSRLTVL.

The genes are TRBV27 and TRBJ1-2; the D is unclear. The CDR3 contains 15 residues. CDR1 and CDR2 from the germline V gene are MNHEY and SMNVEV (reference sequence). V gave up 1 base and J gave up 0 bases, with 9 bases separating them. CDR3 sequence: CASSLWLDTNYGYTF. DNA of the CDR3: TGTGCCAGCAGTTTATGGCTGGATACTAACTATGGCTACACCTTC.

The rearrangement uses TRBV28 and TRBJ2-7, with D possibly called TRBD1 or TRBD2 (5 bases each). This CDR3 is 16 amino acids long. From germline, CDR1 is MDHEN and CDR2 SYDVKM. V was pared by 3 bases and J by 2 bases, with 17 bases between. CDR3 in amino acids: CASSLSGPIPTYEQYF. The CDR3 coding sequence is TGTGCCAGCAGTTTGTCGGGACCCATACCTACCTACGAGCAGTACTTC.

This clone was seen just once. The J gene is TRBJ2-1, the V gene TRBV19, with 7 nucleotides matching TRBD1. In germline, CDR1 is LNHDA, CDR2 SQIVND (reference sequence). The CDR3 is 15 amino acids. The V and J ends lost 4 bases and 7 bases, in that order; junction bases with no gene match: 10. The CDR3 nucleotides are TGTGCCAGTAGTAGGGACAGCTACGTCGGGAATGAGCAGTTCTTC. Encoded protein: CASSRDSYVGNEQFF.

The chain uses TRBV18 and TRBJ1-2, with TRBD1 matching 8 bases. Germline CDR1 and CDR2: KGHSH and LQKENI. Losses at the gene ends were 6 bases for V and 5 bases for J; bases not matched to a gene: 14. The CDR3 is made up of 16 amino acids. CDR3 sequence: CASSTTDKQGAYGYTF. DNA of the CDR3: TGTGCCAGCTCGACCACGGATAAGCAGGGGGCATATGGCTACACCTTC.

The rearrangement uses TRBV30 and TRBJ2-2; 7 bases agree with TRBD2. Per the germline V gene, CDR1 is GTSNPN and CDR2 is SVGIG (reference sequence). The length of the CDR3 is 13 residues. The junction had 2 bases not matched to a gene; V was cut back by 0 bases and J by 7 bases. The CDR3 sequence is CAWSVLAFGELFF. CDR3 bases: TGTGCCTGGAGTGTACTAGCGTTCGGGGAGCTGTTTTTT.

CDR3 nucleotide sequence: TGTGCCAGCAGCCCCGAGGGGGGGACTAGCGGCTACGAGCAGTACTTC. Translating gives CASSPEGGTSGYEQYF. The rearrangement links TRBV5-6 to TRBJ2-7; 11 nucleotides line up with TRBD2. From germline, CDR1 is SGHDT and CDR2 YYEEEE. The CDR3 has 16 amino acids. Unmatched junction bases numbered 9, after V lost 4 bases and J lost 3 bases.

The chain has TRBV10-3 and TRBJ2-1; no clear D. The length of the CDR3 is 12 residues. Trimming stripped 3 bases from V and 5 bases from J, with 5 bases between. Germline-derived CDR1 and CDR2 are ENHRY and SYGVKD. In nucleotides, the CDR3 is TGTGCCATCAGTGAACGTAACAATGAGCAGTTCTTC. It codes for CAISERNNEQFF.

This sequence joins TRBV15 and TRBJ2-7; 7 bases are shared with TRBD1. J was trimmed by 1 base and V by 0 bases; bases with no gene match: 0. Per the germline V gene, CDR1 is LNHNV and CDR2 is YYDKDF (reference sequence). The CDR3 loop spans 14 amino acids. In DNA form, the CDR3 reads TGTGCCACCAGCAGAGACAGGGGGTCCTACGAGCAGTACTTC. Amino acids: CATSRDRGSYEQYF.

The chain joins TRBV7-6 to TRBJ2-7, with D possibly being TRBD2 (6 bases). This CDR3 has 13 residues. Deletions cut 4 bases from V and 2 bases from J, with 9 bases between. Germline CDR1 reads SGHVS; CDR2 reads FNYEAQ. The CDR3 region is CASSSGDAYEQYF. The CDR3 nucleotides are TGTGCCAGCAGCTCGGGGGACGCCTACGAGCAGTACTTC.

In its sample, this clone was seen once. This chain links TRBV4-3 with TRBJ1-2, with TRBD1 matching 7 bases. Germline V gene lookup returns CDR1 LGHNA and CDR2 YSLEER. After removal of 0 bases from V and 12 bases from J, the junction contained 7 bases not matched to a gene. CDR3 length: 13 residues. The CDR3 reads CASSQDRRDSNTF. DNA of the CDR3: TGCGCCAGCAGCCAAGATCGGAGGGACAGTAACACCTTC.

This chain uses TRBV27 with TRBJ2-7, with 9 bases aligning to TRBD1. Unmatched junction bases numbered 6, after V lost 6 bases and J lost 3 bases. The CDR3 sequence is 14 residues long. CDR1 MNHEY and CDR2 SMNVEV come from the germline V gene (reference sequence). CDR3 amino acids: CASRGQDRGYEQYF. The CDR3 DNA is TGTGCCAGCAGGGGGCAGGACAGGGGCTACGAGCAGTACTTC.

J is TRBJ2-1 and V is TRBV28; D not resolved. Between the trimmed V and J ends, which lost 6 bases and 6 bases, there was a span of 18 bases. This CDR3 is 15 amino acids long. Germline CDR1 MDHEN, CDR2 SYDVKM. This chain's CDR3 is CASSYLPDGVNEQFF. The CDR3 bases are TGTGCCAGCAGCTATCTCCCGGACGGTGTCAATGAGCAGTTCTTC.

The chain links TRBV27 to TRBJ1-5; D uncertain. Per the germline V gene, CDR1 is MNHEY and CDR2 is SMNVEV (reference sequence). The CDR3 sequence is 14 residues long. V was cut by 3 bases and J by 6 bases, with 12 bases left in between. The CDR3 region has the DNA TGTGCCAGCAGTTTTGGAGGTATGGGTCAGCCCCAGCATTTT. Its translation: CASSFGGMGQPQHF.

V gene TRBV10-3 combines with J gene TRBJ1-1; D call uncertain. The germline V gene encodes CDR1 ENHRY and CDR2 SYGVKD. CDR3 length: 14 amino acids. Trimming stripped 3 bases from V and 4 bases from J, with 12 bases between. The CDR3 is CAISDPTLGTEAFF. The CDR3 DNA follows: TGTGCCATCAGTGACCCGACCTTAGGCACTGAAGCTTTCTTT.

Remarks on this clone: In the same sample, other DNA sequences code for this CDR3. The genes are TRBV27 and TRBJ2-7, with D perhaps given as TRBD1 or TRBD2 (5 bases each). Germline V gene sequence: CDR1 MNHEY, CDR2 SMNVEV (reference sequence). CDR3 length: 13 residues. Trimming left V 3 bases short and J 3 bases short, with 9 bases between. In DNA, the CDR3 is TGTGCCAGCAGTTTGGGGACGAACTACGAGCAGTACTTC. Protein product: CASSLGTNYEQYF.